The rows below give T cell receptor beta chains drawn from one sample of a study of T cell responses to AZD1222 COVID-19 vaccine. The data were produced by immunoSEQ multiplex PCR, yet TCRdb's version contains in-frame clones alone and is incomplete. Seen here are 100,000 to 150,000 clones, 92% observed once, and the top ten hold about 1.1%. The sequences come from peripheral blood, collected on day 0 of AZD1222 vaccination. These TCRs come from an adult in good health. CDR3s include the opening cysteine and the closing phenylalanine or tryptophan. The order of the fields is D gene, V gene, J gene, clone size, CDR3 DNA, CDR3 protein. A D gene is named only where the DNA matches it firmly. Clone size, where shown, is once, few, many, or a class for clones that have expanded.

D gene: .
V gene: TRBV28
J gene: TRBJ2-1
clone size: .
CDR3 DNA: TGTGCCAGCAGTCTAAGGGGTGTCCATGAGCAGTTCTTC
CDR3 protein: CASSLRGVHEQFF

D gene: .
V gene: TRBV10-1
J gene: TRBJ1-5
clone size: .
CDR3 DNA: TGCGCCAGCAGTGAGGGGACGGATCAGCCCCAGCATTTT
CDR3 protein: CASSEGTDQPQHF

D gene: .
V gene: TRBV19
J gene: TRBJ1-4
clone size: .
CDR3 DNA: TGTGCCAGTACCCCTTGGCAGGGGTCTAATGAAAAACTGTTTTTT
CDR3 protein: CASTPWQGSNEKLFF

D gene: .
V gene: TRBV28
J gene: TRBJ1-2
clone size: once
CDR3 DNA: TGTGCCAGCAGGAACCTTCAAGGGAGGTACTATGGCTACACCTTC
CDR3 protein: CASRNLQGRYYGYTF

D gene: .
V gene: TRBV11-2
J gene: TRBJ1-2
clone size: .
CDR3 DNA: TGTGCCAGCAGCTTAGAAGGGTTGGGCTACACCTTC
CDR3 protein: CASSLEGLGYTF

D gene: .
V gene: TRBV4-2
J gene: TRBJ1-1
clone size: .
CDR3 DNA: TGTGCCAGCCAAACCTTCAGGGACGGGGTCACTGAAGCTTTCTTT
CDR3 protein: CASQTFRDGVTEAFF

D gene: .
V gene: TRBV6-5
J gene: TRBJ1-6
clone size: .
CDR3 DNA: TGTGCCAGCAGTTACGAGGGGGGTAATTCACCCCTCCACTTT
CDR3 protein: CASSYEGGNSPLHF

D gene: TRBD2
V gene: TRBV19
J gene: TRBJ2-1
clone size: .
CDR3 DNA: TGTGCCAGTAGTATAGAACTAGCGGGTCATGAGCAGTTCTTC
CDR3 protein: CASSIELAGHEQFF

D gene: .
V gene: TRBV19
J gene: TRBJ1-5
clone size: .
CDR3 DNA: TGTGCCAGTAAGGGGGGCAATCAGCCCCAGCATTTT
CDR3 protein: CASKGGNQPQHF

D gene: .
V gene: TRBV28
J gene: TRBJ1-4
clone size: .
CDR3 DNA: TGTGCCAGCAGTGCCCGGGGGGCGGCAACTAATGAAAAACTGTTTTTT
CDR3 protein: CASSARGAATNEKLFF

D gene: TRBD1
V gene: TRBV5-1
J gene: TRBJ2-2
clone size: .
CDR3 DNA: TGCGCCAGCAGCTCGGCCCCGGGACAGGGTACCGGGGAGCTGTTTTTT
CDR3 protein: CASSSAPGQGTGELFF

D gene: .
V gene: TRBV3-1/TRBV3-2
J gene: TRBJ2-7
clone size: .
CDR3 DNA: TGTGCCAGCAGCCAAGGCCCAGACTACTCCTACGAGCAGTACTTC
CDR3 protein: CASSQGPDYSYEQYF

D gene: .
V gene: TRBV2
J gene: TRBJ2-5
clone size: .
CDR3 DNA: TGTGCCAGCAGTGAGATAGGGGTGCGGAACCAAGAGACCCAGTACTTC
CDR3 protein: CASSEIGVRNQETQYF

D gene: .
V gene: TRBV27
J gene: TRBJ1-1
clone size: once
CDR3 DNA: TGTGCCAGCAGCCAATGGGGGCCCACTGAAGCTTTCTTT
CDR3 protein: CASSQWGPTEAFF

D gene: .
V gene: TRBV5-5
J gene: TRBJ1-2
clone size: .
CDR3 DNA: TGTGCCAGCAGCTTAAATCCGGGGGGCTATGGCTACACCTTC
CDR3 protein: CASSLNPGGYGYTF

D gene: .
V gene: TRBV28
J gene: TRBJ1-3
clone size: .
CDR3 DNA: TGTGCCAGCAGGCGCCCAGGGAACTCTGGAAACACCATATATTTT
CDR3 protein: CASRRPGNSGNTIYF

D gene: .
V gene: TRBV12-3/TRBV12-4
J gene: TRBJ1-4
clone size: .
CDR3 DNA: TGTGCCAGCAGTTTAGGGGAAGAGGAAAAACTGTTTTTT
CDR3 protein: CASSLGEEEKLFF

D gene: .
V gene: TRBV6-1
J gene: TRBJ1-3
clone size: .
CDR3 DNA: TGTGCCAGCAGTGACAGGGCGGGAAACACCATATATTTT
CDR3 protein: CASSDRAGNTIYF

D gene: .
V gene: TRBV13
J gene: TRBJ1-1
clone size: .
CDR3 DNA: TGTGCCAGCAGCCCGCCGGGGGCTCAAAACACTGAAGCTTTCTTT
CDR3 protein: CASSPPGAQNTEAFF

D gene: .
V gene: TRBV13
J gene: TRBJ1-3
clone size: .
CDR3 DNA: TGTGCCAGCAGCCACACCCTAACTCAAGGGGGAGAACCTGGAAACACCATATATTTT
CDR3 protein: CASSHTLTQGGEPGNTIYF

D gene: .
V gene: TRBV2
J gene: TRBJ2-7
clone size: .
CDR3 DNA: TGTGCCAGCAGCTTCTTGCCCTACGAGCAGTACTTC
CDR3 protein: CASSFLPYEQYF

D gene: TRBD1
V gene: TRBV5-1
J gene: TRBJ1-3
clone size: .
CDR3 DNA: TGCGCCAGCAGCAAAACAGGGGCTGGAAACACCATATATTTT
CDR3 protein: CASSKTGAGNTIYF

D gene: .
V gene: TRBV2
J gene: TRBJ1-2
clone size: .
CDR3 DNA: TGTGCCAGCAAGAGACAAACTAACTATGGCTACACCTTC
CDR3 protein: CASKRQTNYGYTF

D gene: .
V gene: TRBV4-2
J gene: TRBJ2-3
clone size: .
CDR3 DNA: TGTGCCAGCAGCCAAGAAATTCCAGATACGCAGTATTTT
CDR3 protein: CASSQEIPDTQYF

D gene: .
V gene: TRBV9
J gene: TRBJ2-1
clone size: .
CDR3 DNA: TGTGCCAGCAGCGTAGATGTCTTCTCCTACAATGAGCAGTTCTTC
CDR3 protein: CASSVDVFSYNEQFF

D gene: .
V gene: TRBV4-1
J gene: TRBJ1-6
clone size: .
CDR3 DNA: TGCGCCAGCAGCCAAGATACGCGGGCAGGACCTTCACCCCTCCACTTT
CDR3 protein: CASSQDTRAGPSPLHF

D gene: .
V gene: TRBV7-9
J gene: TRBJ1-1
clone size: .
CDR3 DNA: TGTGCCAGCAGCCCCGCCGGGAGGGGCACTGAAGCTTTCTTT
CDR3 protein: CASSPAGRGTEAFF

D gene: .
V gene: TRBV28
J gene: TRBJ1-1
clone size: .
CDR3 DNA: TGTGCCAGCAGTTTATCGGGCCAGGCGAAGGGAGCTTTCTTT
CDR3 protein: CASSLSGQAKGAFF

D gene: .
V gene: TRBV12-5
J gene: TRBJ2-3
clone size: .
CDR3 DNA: TGTGCTAGTGGTTTGGTACAGAGCTATACCACAGATACGCAGTATTTT
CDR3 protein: CASGLVQSYTTDTQYF

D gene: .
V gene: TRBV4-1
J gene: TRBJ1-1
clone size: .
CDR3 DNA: TGCGCCAGCAGCCAAGATCTCGAGGGTGCAGCTTTCTTT
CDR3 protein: CASSQDLEGAAFF